One sample yielded the 21 T cell receptor beta chains listed below, sequenced in a study of blood T cell repertoires in COVID-19. Only in-frame clones appear in the TCRdb table, and some are missing; sequencing was by immunoSEQ multiplex PCR. Of over 100,000 clones detected, roughly four fifths appear once; the ten largest clones hold around 4.5%. Sequencing was carried out using peripheral blood. These receptors were taken from a woman aged 70 to 79 with acute or convalescent COVID-19.

The V call is TRBV27, the J call TRBJ2-3, with 13 bases fitting TRBD2. The V gene end was trimmed by 5 bases and the J gene end by 5 bases; junction bases not matched to a gene: 10. The CDR3 length is 17 residues. Germline assignment: CDR1 MNHEY and CDR2 SMNVEV (reference sequence). CDR3: CASSAFTSGGAKDTQYF. CDR3 coding DNA: TGTGCCAGCAGTGCATTCACTAGCGGGGGGGCCAAAGATACGCAGTATTTT.

This clone was picked up a small number of times. V gene TRBV30 combines with J gene TRBJ1-2; tentatively, D is TRBD1 (6 bases). Trimming removed 3 bases from V and 4 bases from J, with 12 bases in between. Looked up from germline, CDR1 is GTSNPN and CDR2 is SVGIG (reference sequence). The length of the CDR3 is 13 residues. In DNA form, the CDR3 reads TGTGCCTGGAGACAGGGATACTCCTATGGCTACACCTTC. Translating gives CAWRQGYSYGYTF.

This chain's CDR3 is CASRRGGGTPQHF. The CDR3, as DNA: TGTGCCAGTAGGCGGGGTGGCGGGACGCCCCAGCATTTT. The chain has TRBV19 and TRBJ1-5; D is possibly TRBD1 (5 bases). The CDR3 covers 13 residues. Trimming took off 6 bases at V and 9 bases at J, with 15 bases between the two ends. Germline CDR1 reads LNHDA; CDR2 reads SQIVND (reference sequence).

The gene calls are TRBV9 and TRBJ1-2; D might be TRBD1 (5 bases). Trimming took 0 bases from V and 2 from J, leaving 14 bases between them. Per the germline V gene, CDR1 is SGDLS and CDR2 is YYNGEE. This CDR3 is 16 amino acids long. CDR3 nucleotides: TGTGCCAGCAGCGTAGGTGTAGCCGGGGGAAACTATGGCTACACCTTC. It encodes CASSVGVAGGNYGYTF.

The gene calls are TRBV5-5 and TRBJ1-4; TRBD1 matches at 9 bases. Per germline, CDR1 SGHKS and CDR2 YYEKEE (reference sequence). CDR3 length: 15 amino acids. The J segment lost 7 bases and the V segment lost 4 bases, leaving 8 bases of the junction unmatched. The CDR3 sequence is CASSHEGTGSEKLFF. In DNA form, the CDR3 reads TGTGCCAGCAGCCACGAGGGGACAGGGAGTGAAAAACTGTTTTTT.

The chain employs TRBV4-3 and TRBJ1-6, with D tentatively TRBD1 (5 bases). Germline assignment: CDR1 LGHNA and CDR2 YSLEER. Trimming stripped 0 bases from V and 0 bases from J, with 15 bases between. This CDR3 spans 19 amino acids. The CDR3 here is CASSQERAGRSSYNSPLHF. The CDR3 DNA reads TGCGCCAGCAGCCAAGAACGGGCAGGGAGGAGCTCCTATAATTCACCCCTCCACTTT.

The chain is built from TRBV24-1 and TRBJ2-3; no definite D call. Germline CDR1 is KGHDR and CDR2 is SFDVKD. Deletions cut 2 bases from V and 5 bases from J, with 10 bases between. The CDR3 sequence is 14 residues long. The CDR3 here is CATSDSRRKDTQYF. The CDR3 bases are TGTGCCACCAGTGATTCCAGAAGAAAAGATACGCAGTATTTT.

The genes are TRBV7-2 and TRBJ2-5; perhaps TRBD2 as D (6 bases). Trimming cost V 1 base and J 2 bases, with 11 bases left between them. This CDR3 is built from 15 residues. CDR1 is SGHTA, CDR2 FQGNSA, per germline. CDR3 region: CASSLGGGEQETQYF. The CDR3 coding sequence is TGTGCCAGCAGCTTAGGGGGCGGGGAGCAAGAGACCCAGTACTTC.

This clone was recorded a few times. This chain connects TRBV27 to TRBJ1-2, with D possibly being TRBD1 (5 bases). CDR3 length: 13 residues. Trimming removed 8 bases at V and 4 bases at J, with 14 bases between. Germline CDR1 is MNHEY and CDR2 is SMNVEV (reference sequence). The CDR3 nucleotides read TGTGCCAGCTCCGGGGGGACTATCTATGGCTACACCTTC. Its translation: CASSGGTIYGYTF.

The chain uses TRBV30 and TRBJ2-1; possible D gene TRBD1, 5 bases. CDR1 GTSNPN and CDR2 SVGIG come from the germline V gene (reference sequence). Trimming took off 6 bases at V and 9 bases at J, with 12 bases between the two ends. This CDR3 comprises 11 residues. For the CDR3, the DNA is TGTGCCTGCCAGCAGGGCTTTGAGCAGTTCTTC. Amino acids: CACQQGFEQFF.

The CDR3 bases are TGTGCCAGCAGCAGAATAGACATGAACACTGAAGCTTTCTTT. Protein: CASSRIDMNTEAFF. The chain uses TRBV7-8 and TRBJ1-1; D unclear. Looked up from germline, CDR1 is SGHVS and CDR2 is FQNEAQ. This CDR3 has 14 residues. V shed 5 bases and J shed 0 bases, with 10 bases lying between them.

The chain recombines TRBV4-2 with TRBJ2-5; D not resolved. The germline gives CDR1 LGHNA, CDR2 YNFKEQ. The CDR3 spans 15 residues. Trimming removed 4 bases at V and 1 base at J, with 13 bases between. CDR3: CASSPGSGLQETQYF. CDR3 nucleotides: TGTGCCAGCAGCCCCGGTTCAGGTCTCCAAGAGACCCAGTACTTC.

The chain links TRBV7-2 to TRBJ1-1; tentative D call: TRBD1 (6 bases). Trimming took 5 bases from V and 3 from J, leaving 16 bases between them. Germline values: CDR1 SGHTA, CDR2 FQGNSA. The CDR3 is 15 residues long. The CDR3 DNA sequence: TGTGCCAGCAGCCTTGTGGGGGGGGCTGACACTGAAGCTTTCTTT. It is translated as CASSLVGGADTEAFF.

The chain links TRBV5-4 to TRBJ1-2; no reliable D call. CDR1 and CDR2 (germline): SGHNT, YYREEE (reference sequence). The length of the CDR3 is 14 residues. Trimming stripped 2 bases from V and 8 bases from J, with 16 bases between. CDR3 in amino acids: CASSFAAPGKGYTF. DNA of the CDR3: TGTGCCAGCAGCTTCGCAGCCCCGGGTAAGGGCTACACCTTC.

The chain is built from TRBV9 and TRBJ2-5; 7 bases are shared with TRBD1. This CDR3 has 17 amino acids. The germline CDR1 and CDR2 sequences are SGDLS and YYNGEE. With V trimmed by 1 base and J by 0 bases, 9 bases remained unmatched. The CDR3 reads CASSVSPGTVYQETQYF. The CDR3 coding sequence is TGTGCCAGCAGCGTAAGTCCCGGGACAGTTTACCAAGAGACCCAGTACTTC.

The V and J genes are TRBV5-5 and TRBJ2-1; TRBD2 might be the D (5 bases). The CDR3 length is 15 residues. Germline assignment: CDR1 SGHKS and CDR2 YYEKEE (reference sequence). V was trimmed by 1 base and J by 0 bases, leaving 8 bases between them. CDR3 residues: CASSLQAVSYNEQFF. In DNA, the CDR3 is TGTGCCAGCAGCTTGCAAGCGGTCTCCTACAATGAGCAGTTCTTC.

This chain connects TRBV12-3 or TRBV12-4 to TRBJ1-2; D is unclear. Trimming took 3 bases from V and 6 from J, leaving 11 bases between them. The CDR3 is 13 amino acids. The CDR3 protein is CASSFAGSDGYTF. In DNA, the CDR3 is TGTGCCAGCAGTTTCGCCGGGAGCGATGGCTACACCTTC.

The chain has TRBV5-6 and TRBJ2-3; D unclear. The CDR3 spans 14 residues. The germline V gene encodes CDR1 SGHDT and CDR2 YYEEEE. V was trimmed by 1 base and J by 0 bases, leaving 6 bases between them. CDR3 loop: CASSLFLSTDTQYF. For the CDR3, the DNA is TGTGCCAGCAGCTTGTTCCTCAGCACAGATACGCAGTATTTT.

The rearrangement uses TRBV14 and TRBJ1-2; 7 bases align to TRBD1. J gave up 4 bases and V 0 bases, and 5 bases lay outside the gene matches. CDR3 size: 15 residues. Germline CDR1 and CDR2: SGHDN and FVKESK. CDR3 nucleotides: TGTGCCAGCAGCCAAGATGCCCGGGACAGCTATGGCTACACCTTC. Translated: CASSQDARDSYGYTF.

This chain joins TRBV6-6 and TRBJ1-1; possibly TRBD1 for D (5 bases). The CDR3 has 15 amino acids. The germline V gene encodes CDR1 MNHNY and CDR2 SVGAGI (reference sequence). V lost 2 bases to trimming and J lost 2 bases, with 12 bases between them. The CDR3 nucleotides read TGTGCCAGCAGTTACACGGGGGTGGGAAACACTGAAGCTTTCTTT. As protein: CASSYTGVGNTEAFF.

The rearrangement links TRBV11-1 to TRBJ1-3, with D tentatively TRBD1 (5 bases). This CDR3 spans 14 amino acids. Between the trimmed V and J ends, which lost 3 bases and 4 bases, there was a span of 10 bases. In germline, CDR1 is SGHAT, CDR2 FQDESV (reference sequence). This chain's CDR3 is CASSFDSGGNTIYF. CDR3 DNA sequence: TGTGCCAGCAGCTTCGACAGTGGGGGAAACACCATATATTTT. Full variable domain (missing parts from reference TRBV11-1 and TRBJ1-3): EAEVAQSPRYKITEKSQAVAFWCDPISGHATLYWYRQILGQGPELLVQFQDESVVDDSQLPKDRFSAERLKGVDSTLKIQPAELGDSAMYLCASSFDSGGNTIYFGEGSWLTVV.